The source of this TCR beta chain is a study of control samples from healthy donors and cancer patients. Some clones are missing from TCRdb's copy, which holds only in-frame ones; the method was immunoSEQ multiplex PCR. The top ten hold more than 3.5% of the sample, which has around 55,000 clones, 88% seen once. The germline CDR1 and CDR2 sequences are MDHEN and SYDVKM. The V and J ends lost 4 bases and 5 bases, in that order; junction bases with no gene match: 14. The CDR3 runs to 19 residues. The sequence was obtained from a man aged 45 to 65 in good health. The V call is TRBV28, the J call TRBJ2-5; 15 bases are a match to TRBD2. Specimen: blood. The CDR3 nucleotides are TGTGCCAGCAGTTCCCTCCCCTGGACTAGCGGGAGGGCCCCGGAGACCCAGTACTTC. Translation: CASSSLPWTSGRAPETQYF.